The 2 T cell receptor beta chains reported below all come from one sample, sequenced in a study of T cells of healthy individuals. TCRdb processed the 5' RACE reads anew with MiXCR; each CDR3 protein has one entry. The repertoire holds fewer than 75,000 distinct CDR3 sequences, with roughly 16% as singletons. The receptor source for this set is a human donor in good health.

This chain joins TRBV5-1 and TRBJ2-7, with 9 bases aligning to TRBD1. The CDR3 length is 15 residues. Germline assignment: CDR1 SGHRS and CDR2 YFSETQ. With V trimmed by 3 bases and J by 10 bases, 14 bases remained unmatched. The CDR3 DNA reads TGCGCCAGCAGCTCTGAACCGGGACAGGGTGGGATCCAGTACTTC. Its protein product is CASSSEPGQGGIQYF.

CDR3 coding DNA: TGCAGTGCTAGGCCGGGACAACGTCAGGATACGCAGTATTTT. Amino acid sequence: CSARPGQRQDTQYF. The chain combines TRBV20-1 with TRBJ2-3; possible D gene TRBD1, 6 bases. Trimming removed 3 bases from V and 6 bases from J, with 16 bases in between. Germline values: CDR1 DFQATT, CDR2 SNEGSKA (reference sequence). The CDR3 spans 14 residues.